These 2 T cell receptor beta chains were all obtained from the same sample, sequenced in a study of technical replicates of blood from a few donors. The data were produced by immunoSEQ multiplex PCR, yet TCRdb's version contains in-frame clones alone and is incomplete. The sample holds some 64,000 clones, approximately 97% seen once. The sequenced sample was T cells isolated from PBMCs. These receptors were taken from a human donor in good health.

This clone was seen just once. This chain links TRBV5-1 with TRBJ2-7, with a weak D call TRBD2 (5 bases). Trimming stripped 0 bases from V and 6 bases from J, with 16 bases between. The CDR3 loop spans 15 amino acids. Germline assignment: CDR1 SGHRS and CDR2 YFSETQ. The CDR3 sequence is CASSLEALGAIEQYF. The CDR3 DNA is TGCGCCAGCAGCTTGGAGGCCCTGGGAGCGATCGAGCAGTACTTC.

This chain uses TRBV5-6 with TRBJ2-7; D not certain. Germline V lookup: CDR1 SGHDT, CDR2 YYEEEE. The CDR3 contains 14 residues. V lost 0 bases to trimming and J lost 3 bases, with 10 bases between them. The CDR3 DNA follows: TGTGCCAGCAGCTTGGCCGGTGTCAACTACGAGCAGTACTTC. Translated: CASSLAGVNYEQYF. Full variable domain (missing parts from reference TRBV5-6 and TRBJ2-7): DAGVTQSPTHLIKTRGQQVTLRCSPKSGHDTVSWYQQALGQGPQFIFQYYEEEERQRGNFPDRFSGHQFPNYSSELNVNALLLGDSALYLCASSLAGVNYEQYFGPGTRLTVT.